These T cell receptor beta chains were read from a single sample in a study of PD-L1 blockade in urothelial cancer. Clones were sequenced by immunoSEQ multiplex PCR, and TCRdb holds only the in-frame ones, with some missing. Of over 100,000 clones in the sample, 70% to 85% were seen once. The sequences come from PBMCs, collected around atezolizumab (anti-PD-L1) treatment. All receptors come from a middle-aged man with urothelial cancer. Each CDR3 is given with its conserved first and last residue. D genes are given only for firm matches. Not every row has a clone size; where given, it reads once, few, many or a size class.

.,.,TRBJ1-2,TRBV30,CAWSSPQGRSGYTF,TGTGCCTGGAGTAGTCCGCAGGGAAGATCCGGCTACACCTTC
.,.,TRBJ2-3,TRBV21-1,CASTARGRAADTQYF,TGTGCCAGCACCGCGCGCGGGAGGGCCGCAGATACGCAGTATTTT
.,TRBD2,TRBJ2-1,TRBV30,CAWKRAGREYNEQFF,TGTGCCTGGAAGAGGGCCGGGAGGGAGTACAATGAGCAGTTCTTC
once,TRBD2,TRBJ2-1,TRBV6-1,CASSELAAKGLFF,TGTGCCAGCAGTGAGCTAGCGGCTAAAGGATTGTTCTTC
.,.,TRBJ2-2,TRBV5-1,CASSLGQNTGELFF,TGCGCCAGCAGCTTGGGGCAGAACACCGGGGAGCTGTTTTTT
.,TRBD1,TRBJ2-3,TRBV7-2,CASSTWTGSTDTQYF,TGTGCCAGCAGCACCTGGACAGGTAGCACAGATACGCAGTATTTT
once,.,TRBJ1-2,TRBV28,CASSLGTNYGYTF,TGTGCCAGCAGCTTAGGCACTAACTATGGCTACACCTTC
.,TRBD1,TRBJ2-7,TRBV25-1,CASSGTGTGSYEQYF,TGTGCCAGCAGCGGGACCGGGACAGGTTCCTACGAGCAGTACTTC
.,TRBD2,TRBJ2-7,TRBV9,CASSASGNYYEQYF,TGTGCCAGCAGTGCTAGCGGGAATTACTACGAGCAGTACTTC
.,TRBD2,TRBJ2-7,TRBV7-8,CASSLVWSSGDSYEQYF,TGTGCCAGCAGCTTAGTTTGGTCTAGCGGAGACTCCTACGAGCAGTACTTC
.,.,TRBJ2-3,TRBV27,CASSPLYGDTQYF,TGTGCCAGCAGTCCCCTCTATGGAGATACGCAGTATTTT
.,.,TRBJ2-7,TRBV6-6,CASRSDEQYF,TGTGCCAGCAGGAGCGACGAGCAGTACTTC
.,.,TRBJ2-1,TRBV2,CASSERGGGVYNEQFF,TGTGCCAGCAGTGAAAGGGGGGGCGGAGTCTACAATGAGCAGTTCTTC
.,TRBD1,TRBJ1-2,TRBV6-1,CASSDLWTGPYGYTF,TGTGCCAGCAGTGATTTATGGACAGGGCCCTATGGCTACACCTTC
.,.,TRBJ1-4,TRBV30,CAWSPPGLGDEKLFF,TGTGCCTGGAGTCCGCCGGGACTTGGGGATGAAAAACTGTTTTTT
.,.,TRBJ2-2,TRBV29-1,CSARRGQNTGELFF,TGCAGCGCCAGGAGAGGACAGAACACCGGGGAGCTGTTTTTT
few,.,TRBJ1-6,TRBV2,CASRSPYRVAYNSPLHF,TGTGCCAGCCGGAGCCCGTACAGGGTCGCCTATAATTCACCCCTCCACTTT
.,.,TRBJ2-7,TRBV2,CASNRDIYSGQNYEQYF,TGTGCCAGCAACCGGGACATCTATAGTGGCCAAAACTACGAGCAGTACTTC
.,TRBD2,TRBJ2-1,TRBV18,CASSVTGTSGGVAIFF,TGTGCCAGCTCAGTAACCGGGACTAGCGGAGGGGTGGCTATCTTCTTC
.,.,TRBJ1-1,TRBV9,CASSAGLEHTEVFF,TGTGCCAGCAGCGCCGGACTGGAGCACACTGAAGTTTTCTTT
.,TRBD2,TRBJ2-7,TRBV19,CASSIGLLADLYEQYF,TGTGCCAGTAGTATAGGCCTCCTAGCGGACCTCTACGAGCAGTACTTC
.,TRBD2,TRBJ2-1,TRBV9,CASSASDPLAASLGEQFF,TGTGCCAGCAGCGCCTCTGATCCTCTAGCGGCTAGTCTGGGTGAGCAGTTCTTC
.,TRBD2,TRBJ2-3,TRBV5-1,CASSLPSGRTGDTQYF,TGCGCCAGCAGCTTGCCTAGCGGGAGGACGGGGGATACGCAGTATTTT
.,.,TRBJ2-1,TRBV7-3,CASSATPKSYNEQFF,TGTGCCAGCAGCGCCACCCCGAAGAGCTACAATGAGCAGTTCTTC
once,TRBD1,TRBJ1-2,TRBV28,CASSLGGQGAQGGYTF,TGTGCCAGCAGTTTGGGCGGTCAGGGGGCGCAAGGCGGCTACACCTTC
.,TRBD1,TRBJ2-7,TRBV5-6,CASSLIGQGNEQYF,TGTGCCAGCAGCTTGATTGGACAGGGAAACGAGCAGTACTTC
once,TRBD1,TRBJ1-2,TRBV2,CASREDPGTGGGYTF,TGTGCCAGCAGGGAGGACCCCGGGACAGGGGGTGGCTACACCTTC
few,.,TRBJ1-5,TRBV28,CASSINSNQPQHF,TGTGCCAGCAGTATAAATAGCAATCAGCCCCAGCATTTT
few,.,TRBJ2-6,TRBV9,CASSAFSGANVLTF,TGTGCCAGCAGCGCCTTCTCTGGGGCCAACGTCCTGACTTTC
.,TRBD1,TRBJ2-3,TRBV7-8,CASSLLGGLSTDTQYF,TGTGCCAGCAGCTTATTAGGGGGCTTATCGACAGATACGCAGTATTTT
.,.,TRBJ1-2,TRBV4-2,CASSQDATYYGYTF,TGTGCCAGCAGCCAAGATGCGACATACTATGGCTACACCTTC
.,TRBD2,TRBJ2-3,TRBV18,CASSLSGPTDTQYF,TGTGCCAGCTCACTTAGCGGGCCTACAGATACGCAGTATTTT
once,TRBD2,TRBJ2-7,TRBV19,CASSFNQLAGSYEQYF,TGTGCCAGTAGTTTCAACCAACTAGCGGGGAGCTACGAGCAGTACTTC
.,.,TRBJ2-7,TRBV30,CAWSVLASSSYEQYF,TGTGCCTGGAGTGTACTAGCTTCTAGCTCCTACGAGCAGTACTTC
.,TRBD2,TRBJ2-7,TRBV11-2,CASSLTGTSEPYEQYF,TGTGCCAGCAGCTTAACCGGGACTAGCGAGCCCTACGAGCAGTACTTC
.,.,TRBJ2-1,TRBV28,CASTKLPTDEQFF,TGTGCCAGCACAAAGCTCCCTACGGATGAGCAGTTCTTC
.,TRBD1,TRBJ1-3,TRBV9,CASSGDRGPGNTIYF,TGTGCCAGCAGCGGGGACAGGGGGCCGGGAAACACCATATATTTT
.,.,TRBJ2-7,TRBV5-4,CASSSAPAGLTYEQYF,TGTGCCAGCAGCTCGGCCCCGGCGGGCCTAACCTACGAGCAGTACTTC
.,.,TRBJ1-1,TRBV6-6,CASSYSREAEAFF,TGTGCCAGCAGTTACTCACGGGAGGCTGAAGCTTTCTTT
.,TRBD1,TRBJ1-2,TRBV11-2,CASSSDRGLRYGYTF,TGTGCCAGCAGCTCGGACAGGGGGCTGCGCTATGGCTACACCTTC
.,TRBD1,TRBJ1-1,TRBV11-2,CASSRGDRAFSVRNTEAFF,TGTGCCAGCAGCCGGGGGGACAGGGCTTTTTCCGTCCGGAACACTGAAGCTTTCTTT
.,.,TRBJ2-5,TRBV6-5,CASSGGGRETQYF,TGTGCCAGCAGTGGGGGGGGGCGGGAGACCCAGTACTTC
.,TRBD2,TRBJ2-3,TRBV5-8,CASSLGAGVSTDTQYF,TGTGCCAGCAGCTTGGGAGCGGGAGTAAGCACAGATACGCAGTATTTT
.,.,TRBJ2-7,TRBV11-2,CASSLGQGGYEQYF,TGTGCCAGCAGCTTAGGGCAGGGGGGCTACGAGCAGTACTTC
.,TRBD2,TRBJ2-5,TRBV7-9,CASSPWRAGGETQYF,TGTGCCAGCAGCCCATGGCGGGCGGGAGGAGAGACCCAGTACTTC
.,TRBD2,TRBJ2-4,TRBV5-5,CASSSGLAGFKLAKNIQYF,TGTGCCAGCAGCTCGGGACTAGCGGGATTTAAACTAGCCAAAAACATTCAGTACTTC
.,.,TRBJ1-4,TRBV19,CASSMGGLNEKLFF,TGTGCCAGTAGTATGGGCGGGCTTAATGAAAAACTGTTTTTT
.,.,TRBJ2-7,TRBV27,CASSLSVAGLEQYF,TGTGCCAGCAGTTTATCCGTAGCAGGGCTCGAGCAGTACTTC
.,.,TRBJ2-7,TRBV6-6,CASGGQGSANEQYF,TGTGCCAGCGGGGGTCAGGGGTCTGCTAACGAGCAGTACTTC
.,.,TRBJ2-3,TRBV6-4,CASSYRDTDTQYF,TGTGCCAGCAGCTACAGAGACACAGATACGCAGTATTTT
few,TRBD2,TRBJ2-1,TRBV27,CASSQRLAGGPHNEQFF,TGTGCCAGCAGCCAAAGACTAGCGGGAGGGCCCCACAATGAGCAGTTCTTC
.,.,TRBJ2-7,TRBV7-2,CASSLGLAYEQYF,TGTGCCAGCAGCTTAGGACTAGCCTACGAGCAGTACTTC
.,.,TRBJ2-7,TRBV28,CASSPLGESSYEQYF,TGTGCCAGCAGTCCCCTCGGGGAGAGCTCCTACGAGCAGTACTTC
.,TRBD2,TRBJ2-2,TRBV19,CATTPGLAHTGELFF,TGTGCCACTACCCCGGGACTAGCGCACACCGGGGAGCTGTTTTTT
.,.,TRBJ2-3,TRBV19,CASSIMEATAKLF,TGTGCCAGTAGTATAATGGAGGCCACCGCCAAATTATTT
.,TRBD2,TRBJ2-7,TRBV14,CASSPIAGARNEQYF,TGTGCCAGCAGCCCAATAGCGGGAGCGAGAAACGAGCAGTACTTC
.,TRBD1,TRBJ1-2,TRBV6-1,CASSLGDRVGYTF,TGTGCCAGCAGTCTTGGGGACAGGGTTGGCTACACCTTC
.,TRBD1,TRBJ2-6,TRBV15,CATSRMTGPGANVLTF,TGTGCCACCAGCAGGATGACAGGGCCTGGGGCCAACGTCCTGACTTTC
.,TRBD1,TRBJ2-1,TRBV28,CASRPGQGDEQFF,TGTGCCAGCAGACCGGGACAGGGGGATGAGCAGTTCTTC